The 9 T cell receptor beta chains listed next were all sequenced from one sample in a study of shared T cell receptors in the human thymus. Repertoires were generated with immunoSEQ multiplex PCR, while TCRdb's copy carries only in-frame clones and drops some. The sample lists about 660,000 clones; 87% were seen once. These records were also assigned to another study, of human thymus T cells.

Sequenced sample: thymocytes. All receptors come from a boy under three years old with a congenital heart defect.

The V and J genes are TRBV7-8 and TRBJ2-5, with 9 bases identical to TRBD1. J lost 5 bases, V lost 5 bases, and 6 bases had no gene match. Germline CDR1 SGHVS, CDR2 FQNEAQ. The CDR3 consists of 14 residues. The CDR3 coding sequence is TGTGCCAGCAGCGTCGGACAGGGGTGGGAGACCCAGTACTTC. This sequence encodes CASSVGQGWETQYF.

This clone was counted a few times. This chain joins TRBV19 and TRBJ2-3, with 10 positions matching TRBD2. V trimming: 5 bases; J trimming: 6 bases; junction bases outside the gene matches: 11. Germline-derived CDR1 and CDR2 are LNHDA and SQIVND (reference sequence). The CDR3 runs to 16 residues. In DNA, the CDR3 is TGTGCCAGTAGTCCCGGTTTAGCGGGAGGTACGGATACGCAGTATTTT. It specifies CASSPGLAGGTDTQYF.

This clone was observed a handful of times. The chain joins TRBV6-4 to TRBJ2-1; D possibly corresponds to TRBD2 (6 bases). The germline CDR1 and CDR2 sequences are MRHNA and SNTAGT. The V and J ends lost 6 bases and 9 bases respectively, with 9 bases between them. This CDR3 is built from 11 residues. CDR3 protein: CASREGGEQFF. CDR3 nucleotide sequence: TGTGCCAGCAGGGAGGGAGGTGAGCAGTTCTTC.

The chain carries TRBV9 and TRBJ2-7; the match to TRBD1 covers 7 bases. The germline V gene has CDR1 SGDLS and CDR2 YYNGEE. This CDR3 comprises 17 residues. With 0 bases clipped from V and 4 bases from J, the junction kept 13 bases outside the gene matches. The CDR3 DNA is TGTGCCAGCAGCGTAGCTGCGAGGGGGCCTCCCCTATACGAGCAGTACTTC. Its protein product is CASSVAARGPPLYEQYF.

V gene TRBV30 combines with J gene TRBJ1-1, with D tentatively TRBD1 (6 bases). This CDR3 comprises 13 residues. Trimming removed 1 base at V and 0 bases at J, with 6 bases between. Germline V gene data show CDR1 as GTSNPN and CDR2 as SVGIG (reference sequence). In DNA, the CDR3 is TGTGCCTGGAGTGACAGGGTGAACACTGAAGCTTTCTTT. It specifies CAWSDRVNTEAFF.

The chain carries TRBV5-1 and TRBJ2-7; TRBD2 might be the D (5 bases). The V gene lost 0 bases and the J gene lost 0 bases, with 25 bases spanning the gap. This CDR3 has 20 residues. Germline V lookup: CDR1 SGHRS, CDR2 YFSETQ. Here the CDR3 DNA reads TGCGCCAGCAGCTTGGGGCCCCCTGTACCCCTGGCGGGCCCCTCCTACGAGCAGTACTTC. This sequence encodes CASSLGPPVPLAGPSYEQYF.

This chain links TRBV9 with TRBJ2-2; 9 bases agree with TRBD2. Germline V gives CDR1 SGDLS, CDR2 YYNGEE. This CDR3 spans 15 amino acids. V lost 3 bases, J lost 5 bases, and 5 bases stayed unmatched. CDR3 sequence: CASSGGREGTGELFF. The CDR3 bases are TGTGCCAGCAGCGGCGGGAGGGAAGGTACCGGGGAGCTGTTTTTT.

The chain joins TRBV13 to TRBJ1-6, with D perhaps matching TRBD1 (6 bases). From germline, CDR1 is PRHDT and CDR2 FYEKMQ (reference sequence). Trimming left V 5 bases short and J 0 bases short, with 8 bases between. The CDR3 contains 15 residues. The DNA for the CDR3 is TGTGCCAGCAGCGGACAGAGCTCCTATAATTCACCCCTCCACTTT. It translates to CASSGQSSYNSPLHF.

In its sample, this clone was seen a few times. V usage is TRBV4-2 and J usage is TRBJ2-7, with TRBD1 matching 8 bases. V lost 1 base to trimming and J lost 5 bases; unmatched junction nucleotides: 4. The CDR3 covers 14 residues. Germline V gene data show CDR1 as LGHNA and CDR2 as YNFKEQ. CDR3 bases: TGTGCCAGCAGCCAAGGGACAGGGTCTAACGAGCAGTACTTC. Protein product: CASSQGTGSNEQYF.